The 15 T cell receptor beta chains listed next were all sequenced from one sample in a study of blood T cell repertoires in COVID-19. The table came from immunoSEQ multiplex PCR; TCRdb's copy has only in-frame clones and leaves some out. Of 150,000 to 200,000 clones listed, around 89% are singletons. The sequenced sample consisted of peripheral blood. These receptor sequences come from a man between 18 and 29 years old who had recovered from COVID-19.

This chain uses TRBV28 with TRBJ2-4; 9 bases align to TRBD1. Germline-derived CDR1 and CDR2 are MDHEN and SYDVKM. The CDR3 consists of 15 residues. V lost 4 bases, J lost 3 bases, and 4 bases stayed unmatched. This CDR3 is CASSSQGAGKNIQYF. CDR3 nucleotides: TGTGCCAGCAGTTCACAGGGGGCCGGCAAAAACATTCAGTACTTC.

The V and J genes are TRBV19 and TRBJ2-1; no clear D. Trimming took 5 bases from V and 4 from J, leaving 15 bases between them. This CDR3 is built from 15 residues. Germline CDR1 and CDR2: LNHDA and SQIVND (reference sequence). DNA for the CDR3: TGTGCCAGTAGTGTCGTCACAGAATATTACAATGAGCAGTTCTTC. Amino acid sequence: CASSVVTEYYNEQFF.

The V and J genes are TRBV18 and TRBJ2-1, with 9 nucleotides matching TRBD1. V was clipped by 4 bases and J by 6 bases; unmatched bases: 7. The CDR3 length is 15 residues. Germline CDR1 is KGHSH and CDR2 is LQKENI. The CDR3: CASSQGTGFINEQFF. CDR3 DNA: TGTGCCAGCTCACAAGGGACAGGGTTTATCAATGAGCAGTTCTTC.

The genes are TRBV18 and TRBJ1-1, with TRBD1 as a possible D gene (5 bases). The CDR3 runs 11 residues. Germline CDR1 is KGHSH and CDR2 is LQKENI. The ends were cut back, 4 bases at V and 11 bases at J, with 11 bases in the middle. The CDR3 reads CASSRRGDAFF. Written as DNA, the CDR3 is TGTGCCAGCTCACGGCGGGGGGATGCTTTCTTT.

This clone was observed a single time. The gene calls are TRBV11-1 and TRBJ1-6; D not resolved. The ends were cut back, 5 bases at V and 0 bases at J, with 11 bases in the middle. This CDR3 contains 16 residues. Germline assignment: CDR1 SGHAT and CDR2 FQDESV (reference sequence). CDR3 nucleotide sequence: TGTGCCAGCAGCCTCCGTGAGGTCTCCTATAATTCACCCCTCCACTTT. It translates to CASSLREVSYNSPLHF.

The chain is built from TRBV29-1 and TRBJ1-1, with 8 bases lining up with TRBD1. The CDR3 runs 13 residues. Looked up from germline, CDR1 is SQVTM and CDR2 is ANQGSEA. V shed 6 bases, J shed 0 bases, and the junction held 3 bases outside the gene matches. CDR3: CSVDRAMNTEAFF. The CDR3 nucleotides are TGCAGCGTGGACAGGGCCATGAACACTGAAGCTTTCTTT.

This clone appeared a single time. The chain carries TRBV11-2 and TRBJ2-4; 9 bases fit TRBD1. This CDR3 spans 14 amino acids. V lost 5 bases to trimming and J lost 7 bases; unmatched junction nucleotides: 6. The germline gives CDR1 SGHAT, CDR2 FQNNGV. This CDR3 is CASSPRTGVNIQYF. The CDR3 nucleotides are TGTGCCAGCAGCCCGAGGACAGGGGTGAACATTCAGTACTTC.

The J gene is TRBJ1-2, the V gene TRBV6-6; D remains unclear. CDR3 length equals 13 residues. Germline V lookup: CDR1 MNHNY, CDR2 SVGAGI (reference sequence). The ends were cut back, 6 bases at V and 4 bases at J, with 12 bases in the middle. The CDR3 region has the DNA TGTGCCAGCAGCCCCCCGGGAGGCTATGGCTACACCTTC. It specifies CASSPPGGYGYTF.

The V and J genes are TRBV27 and TRBJ2-3; 8 bases agree with TRBD2. The CDR3 loop spans 19 amino acids. The V segment lost 3 bases and the J segment 0 bases; nucleotides outside the gene matches: 14. The germline V gene encodes CDR1 MNHEY and CDR2 SMNVEV (reference sequence). The CDR3 loop is CASSFLRDELAASTDTQYF. As DNA, the CDR3 is TGTGCCAGCAGTTTTCTCCGCGACGAACTAGCGGCTAGCACAGATACGCAGTATTTT.

The rearrangement joins TRBV15 to TRBJ1-5; D remains unclear. V dropped 0 bases and J dropped 5 bases, with 11 bases sitting between them. The CDR3 has 15 residues. Germline CDR1 reads LNHNV; CDR2 reads YYDKDF (reference sequence). CDR3 region: CATSRDLYGDQPQHF. CDR3 coding DNA: TGTGCCACCAGCAGAGATCTATACGGGGATCAGCCCCAGCATTTT.

V and J are TRBV7-2 and TRBJ2-7, with 12 nucleotides matching TRBD2. Germline-derived CDR1 and CDR2 are SGHTA and FQGNSA. Unmatched junction bases numbered 4, after V lost 5 bases and J lost 2 bases. CDR3 length equals 15 residues. The DNA for the CDR3 is TGTGCCAGCAGCGCGACTAGCGGGAGCCCCTACGAGCAGTACTTC. Its protein product is CASSATSGSPYEQYF.

V usage is TRBV5-6 and J usage is TRBJ2-6, with a possible D match to TRBD2 (5 bases). Per germline, CDR1 SGHDT and CDR2 YYEEEE. This CDR3 has 18 residues. V lost 1 base and J 1 base, leaving 15 bases between the germline ends. CDR3 loop: CASSLMRVPLSGANVLTF. Here the CDR3 DNA reads TGTGCCAGCAGCTTGATGAGGGTTCCGTTGTCTGGGGCCAACGTCCTGACTTTC.

V usage is TRBV2 and J usage is TRBJ1-2; D might be TRBD1 (6 bases). Germline values: CDR1 SNHLY, CDR2 FYNNEI. The V gene lost 11 bases and the J gene lost 5 bases, with 15 bases spanning the gap. The CDR3 spans 12 residues. DNA for the CDR3: TGTGCCGGGTCAGGGACACCTTATGGCTACACCTTC. It is translated as CAGSGTPYGYTF. Variable domain in full (rest from reference TRBV2 and TRBJ1-2): EPEVTQTPSHQVTQMGQEVILRCVPISNHLYFYWYRQILGQKVEFLVSFYNNEISEKSEIFDDQFSVERPDGSNFTLKIRSTKLEDSAMYFCAGSGTPYGYTFGSGTRLTVV.

This clone was recorded once. CDR3 sequence: CASSLAINPGLLSAQETQYF. The DNA for the CDR3 is TGTGCCAGCAGCTTAGCGATTAATCCGGGACTCTTAAGTGCGCAAGAGACCCAGTACTTC. J is TRBJ2-5 and V is TRBV7-2; D may be TRBD2 (6 bases). Trimming pared 0 bases from V and 2 bases from J, leaving 25 bases between. This CDR3 has 20 amino acids. Germline V gene sequence: CDR1 SGHTA, CDR2 FQGNSA.

V and J are TRBV3-1 (or the pseudogene TRBV3-2) and TRBJ2-5; TRBD2 matches 13 bases. The V gene's germline CDR1 is LGHDT and CDR2 YNNKEL (reference sequence). The CDR3 sequence is 16 residues long. The J segment lost 5 bases and the V segment lost 10 bases, leaving 13 bases of the junction unmatched. The CDR3 DNA follows: TGTGCCACCGGGACTAGCGGGACCCCGGGTTTGGAGACCCAGTACTTC. Protein: CATGTSGTPGLETQYF.